A single T cell receptor beta chain is shown here with its context. Its antigen is not identified. This specimen comes from a study of PD-1 blockade in classical Hodgkin lymphoma. Study-wide points: When set against healthy donors, newly diagnosed patients were reported to show lower baseline TCR diversity. Why repertoires differed is undefined; disease activity or prior therapy possibly contributed. CD8+ TCR diversity did not rise significantly by C4D1, unlike CD4+. Lower baseline TCR diversity marked trial partial responders and progressors.

The table came from immunoSEQ multiplex PCR; TCRdb's copy has only in-frame clones and leaves some out. Here the sample spans tens of thousands of clones, 70% to 90% being singletons. Time point of the sample: cycle 4 day 1 (C4D1), after five to seven weeks of nivolumab. Relapses following autologous stem cell transplantation were seen in all patients, with brentuximab vedotin exposure varying. Germline CDR1 reads MNHEY; CDR2 reads SVGAGI. CDR3 length equals 13 residues. Trimming left V 5 bases short and J 5 bases short, with 12 bases between. This material consisted of peripheral blood mononuclear cells (PBMCs), taken before the fourth cycle of nivolumab. The TCR originated in a human donor with classical Hodgkin lymphoma. This rearrangement joins TRBV6-5 to TRBJ1-2; tentatively, D is TRBD1 (6 bases). DNA of the CDR3: TGTGCCAGCAGTATCCCAGGGGAATATGGCTACACCTTC. Residues: CASSIPGEYGYTF.